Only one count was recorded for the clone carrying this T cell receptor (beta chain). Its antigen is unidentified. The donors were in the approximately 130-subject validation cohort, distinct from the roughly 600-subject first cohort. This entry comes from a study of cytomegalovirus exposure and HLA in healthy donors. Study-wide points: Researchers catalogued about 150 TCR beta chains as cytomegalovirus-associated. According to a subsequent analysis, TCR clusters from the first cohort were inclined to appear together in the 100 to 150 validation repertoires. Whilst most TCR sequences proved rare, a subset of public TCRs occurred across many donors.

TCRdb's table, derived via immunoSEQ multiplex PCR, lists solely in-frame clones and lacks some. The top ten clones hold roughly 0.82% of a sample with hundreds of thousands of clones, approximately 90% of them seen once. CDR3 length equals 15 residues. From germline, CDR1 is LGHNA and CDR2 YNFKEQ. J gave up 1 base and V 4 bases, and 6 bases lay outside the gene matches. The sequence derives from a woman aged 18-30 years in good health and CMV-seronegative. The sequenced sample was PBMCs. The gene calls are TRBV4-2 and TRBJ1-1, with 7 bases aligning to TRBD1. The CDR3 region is CASSLNRQGNTEAFF. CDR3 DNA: TGTGCCAGCAGCCTGAATCGACAGGGGAACACTGAAGCTTTCTTT.